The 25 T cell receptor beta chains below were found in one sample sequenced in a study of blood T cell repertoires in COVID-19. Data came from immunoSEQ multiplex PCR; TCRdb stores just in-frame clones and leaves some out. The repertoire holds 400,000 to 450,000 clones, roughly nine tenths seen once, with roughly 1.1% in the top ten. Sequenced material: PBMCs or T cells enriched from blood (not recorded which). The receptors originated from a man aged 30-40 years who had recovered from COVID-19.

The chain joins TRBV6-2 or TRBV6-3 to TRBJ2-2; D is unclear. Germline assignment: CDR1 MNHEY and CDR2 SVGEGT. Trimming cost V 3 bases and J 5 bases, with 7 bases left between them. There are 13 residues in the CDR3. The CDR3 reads CASSYTATGELFF. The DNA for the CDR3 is TGTGCCAGCAGTTATACAGCAACCGGGGAGCTGTTTTTT.

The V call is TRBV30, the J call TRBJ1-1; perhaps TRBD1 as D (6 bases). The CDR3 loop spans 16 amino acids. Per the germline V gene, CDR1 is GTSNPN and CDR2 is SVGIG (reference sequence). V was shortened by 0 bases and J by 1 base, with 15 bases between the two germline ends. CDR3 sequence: CAWSVPLYRENTEAFF. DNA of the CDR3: TGTGCCTGGAGTGTACCGTTGTACAGGGAGAACACTGAAGCTTTCTTT. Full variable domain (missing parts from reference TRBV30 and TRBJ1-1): SQTIHQWPATLVQPVGSPLSLECTVEGTSNPNLYWYRQAAGRGLQLLFYSVGIGQISSEVPQNLSASRPQDRQFILSSKKLLLSDSGFYLCAWSVPLYRENTEAFFGQGTRLTVV.

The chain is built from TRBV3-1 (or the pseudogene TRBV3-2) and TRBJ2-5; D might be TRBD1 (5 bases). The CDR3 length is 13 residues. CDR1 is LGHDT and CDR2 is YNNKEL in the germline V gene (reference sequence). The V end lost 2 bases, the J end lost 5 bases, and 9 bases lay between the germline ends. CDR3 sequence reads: CASSQSRVETQYF. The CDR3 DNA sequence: TGTGCCAGCAGCCAAAGCAGGGTGGAGACCCAGTACTTC.

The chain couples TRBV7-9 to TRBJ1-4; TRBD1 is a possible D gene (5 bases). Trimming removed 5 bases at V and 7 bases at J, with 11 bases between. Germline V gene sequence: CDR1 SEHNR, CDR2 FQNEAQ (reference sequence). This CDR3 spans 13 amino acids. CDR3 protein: CASSLRDSEKLFF. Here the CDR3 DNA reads TGTGCCAGCAGCCTCAGAGACAGTGAAAAACTGTTTTTT.

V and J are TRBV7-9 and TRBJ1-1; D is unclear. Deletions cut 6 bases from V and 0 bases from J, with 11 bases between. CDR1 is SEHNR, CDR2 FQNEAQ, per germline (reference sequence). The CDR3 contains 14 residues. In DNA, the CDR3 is TGTGCCAGCAGGTCGACACGTATGAACACTGAAGCTTTCTTT. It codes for CASRSTRMNTEAFF.

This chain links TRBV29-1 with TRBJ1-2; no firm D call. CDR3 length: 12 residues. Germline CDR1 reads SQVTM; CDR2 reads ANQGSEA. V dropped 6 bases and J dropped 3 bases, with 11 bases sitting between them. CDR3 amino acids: CSVKNRDYGYTF. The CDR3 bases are TGCAGCGTCAAAAACAGAGACTATGGCTACACCTTC.

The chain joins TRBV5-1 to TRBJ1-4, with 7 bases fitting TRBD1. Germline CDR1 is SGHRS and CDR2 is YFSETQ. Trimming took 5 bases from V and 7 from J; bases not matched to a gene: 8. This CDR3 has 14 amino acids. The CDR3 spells CASRQGPSGEKLFF. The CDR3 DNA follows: TGCGCCAGCAGACAGGGGCCATCTGGTGAAAAACTGTTTTTT.

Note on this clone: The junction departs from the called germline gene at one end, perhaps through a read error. In DNA, the CDR3 is TGTGCCAGCAGTGACTCCTACTATGGCTACACCTTC. Protein: CASSDSYYGYTF. The chain recombines TRBV6-5 with TRBJ1-2; the D is unclear. This CDR3 has 12 residues. Looked up from germline, CDR1 is MNHEY and CDR2 is SVGAGI.

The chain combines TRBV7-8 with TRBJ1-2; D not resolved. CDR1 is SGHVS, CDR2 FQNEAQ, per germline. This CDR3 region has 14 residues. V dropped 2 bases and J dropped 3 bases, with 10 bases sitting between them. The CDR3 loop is CASSLLGVDYGYTF. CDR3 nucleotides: TGTGCCAGCAGCTTACTTGGAGTTGACTATGGCTACACCTTC. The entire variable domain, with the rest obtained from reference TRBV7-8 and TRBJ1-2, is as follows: GAGVSQSPRYKVAKRGQDVALRCDPISGHVSLFWYQQALGQGPEFLTYFQNEAQLDKSGLPSDRFFAERPEGSVSTLKIQRTQQEDSAVYLCASSLLGVDYGYTFGSGTRLTVV.

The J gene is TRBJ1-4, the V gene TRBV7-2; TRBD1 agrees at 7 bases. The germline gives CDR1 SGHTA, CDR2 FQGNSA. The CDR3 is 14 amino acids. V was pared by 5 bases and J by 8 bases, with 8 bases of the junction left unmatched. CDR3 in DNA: TGTGCCAGCAGCCCAAGGGCAGGGGGGGAAAAACTGTTTTTT. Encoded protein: CASSPRAGGEKLFF.

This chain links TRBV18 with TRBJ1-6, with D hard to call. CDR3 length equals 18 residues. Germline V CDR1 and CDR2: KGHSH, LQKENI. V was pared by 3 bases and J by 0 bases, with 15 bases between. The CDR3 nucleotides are TGTGCCAGCTCACCCACCGCAGGCGCGAGCTCCTATAATTCACCCCTCCACTTT. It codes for CASSPTAGASSYNSPLHF.

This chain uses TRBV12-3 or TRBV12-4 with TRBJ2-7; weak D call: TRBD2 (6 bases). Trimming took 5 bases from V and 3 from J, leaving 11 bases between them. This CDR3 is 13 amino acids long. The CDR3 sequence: CASSPTSIYEQYF. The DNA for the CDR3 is TGTGCCAGCAGTCCCACTAGCATCTACGAGCAGTACTTC.

The CDR3 is CASSSRLAGGYNEQFF. The CDR3, as DNA: TGTGCCAGCAGTTCGCGACTAGCGGGGGGGTACAATGAGCAGTTCTTC. This chain links TRBV25-1 with TRBJ2-1; TRBD2 matches 14 bases. Germline trimming cut 5 bases from V and 4 bases from J; bases unmatched to any gene: 4. The CDR3 is made up of 16 amino acids. Per the germline V gene, CDR1 is MGHDK and CDR2 is SYGVNS.

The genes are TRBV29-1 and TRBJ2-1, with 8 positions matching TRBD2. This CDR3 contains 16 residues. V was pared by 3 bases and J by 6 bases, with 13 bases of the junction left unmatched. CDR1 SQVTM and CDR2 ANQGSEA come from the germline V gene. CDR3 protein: CSVDGGGGLSPNEQFF. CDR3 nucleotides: TGCAGCGTTGACGGGGGGGGCGGCCTTTCCCCCAATGAGCAGTTCTTC.

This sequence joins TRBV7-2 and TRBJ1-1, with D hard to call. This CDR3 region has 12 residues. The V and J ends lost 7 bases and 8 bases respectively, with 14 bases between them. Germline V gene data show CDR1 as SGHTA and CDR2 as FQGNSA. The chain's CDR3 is CASTRGPQEAFF. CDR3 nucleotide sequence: TGTGCCAGCACGCGGGGTCCACAAGAAGCTTTCTTT.

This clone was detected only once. The CDR3 DNA sequence: TGTGCCAGCAGCCCAAGCGGAGACAGGGCCTATGGCTACACCTTC. It translates to CASSPSGDRAYGYTF. The chain is built from TRBV9 and TRBJ1-2; 7 nucleotides align to TRBD1. Germline-derived CDR1 and CDR2 are SGDLS and YYNGEE. With 4 bases clipped from V and 4 bases from J, the junction kept 10 bases outside the gene matches. The CDR3 runs 15 residues.

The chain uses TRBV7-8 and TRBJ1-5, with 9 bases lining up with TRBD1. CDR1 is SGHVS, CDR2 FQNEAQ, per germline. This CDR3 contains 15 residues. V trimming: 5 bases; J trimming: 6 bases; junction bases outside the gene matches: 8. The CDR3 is CASSQIQGAIQPQHF. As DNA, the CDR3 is TGTGCCAGCAGCCAAATACAGGGGGCGATTCAGCCCCAGCATTTT.

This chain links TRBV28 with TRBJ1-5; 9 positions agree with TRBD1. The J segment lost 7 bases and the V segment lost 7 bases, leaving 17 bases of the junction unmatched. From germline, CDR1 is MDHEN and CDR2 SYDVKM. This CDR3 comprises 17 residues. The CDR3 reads CASIRQGDFWVVQPQHF. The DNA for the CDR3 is TGTGCCAGCATCAGACAGGGGGATTTCTGGGTCGTGCAGCCCCAGCATTTT.

CDR3 region: CASSQGTGVNGYTF. The CDR3 DNA follows: TGTGCCAGCAGCCAAGGGACAGGGGTAAATGGCTACACCTTC. The chain carries TRBV6-5 and TRBJ1-2, with 10 bases fitting TRBD1. The CDR3 extends over 14 amino acids. Germline V CDR1 and CDR2: MNHEY, SVGAGI. V was clipped by 6 bases and J by 6 bases; unmatched bases: 7.

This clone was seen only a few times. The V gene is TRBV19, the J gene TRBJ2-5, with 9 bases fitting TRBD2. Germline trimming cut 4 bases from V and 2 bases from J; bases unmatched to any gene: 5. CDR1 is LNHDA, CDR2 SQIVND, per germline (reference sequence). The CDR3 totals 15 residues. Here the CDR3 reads CASSKAGGAQETQYF. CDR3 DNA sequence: TGTGCCAGTAGTAAGGCGGGAGGGGCGCAAGAGACCCAGTACTTC.

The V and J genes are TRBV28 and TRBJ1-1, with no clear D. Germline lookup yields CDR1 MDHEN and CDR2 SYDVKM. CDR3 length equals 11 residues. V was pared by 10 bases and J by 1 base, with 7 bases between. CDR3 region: CATRQNTEAFF. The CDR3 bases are TGTGCCACGAGACAGAACACTGAAGCTTTCTTT.

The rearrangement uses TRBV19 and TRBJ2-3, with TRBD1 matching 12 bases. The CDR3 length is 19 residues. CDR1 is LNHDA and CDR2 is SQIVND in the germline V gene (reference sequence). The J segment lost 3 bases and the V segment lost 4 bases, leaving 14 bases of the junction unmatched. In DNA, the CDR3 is TGTGCCAGTAGTAGGGGACAGGGGGCGACAGATTGGCGTACAGATACGCAGTATTTT. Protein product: CASSRGQGATDWRTDTQYF.

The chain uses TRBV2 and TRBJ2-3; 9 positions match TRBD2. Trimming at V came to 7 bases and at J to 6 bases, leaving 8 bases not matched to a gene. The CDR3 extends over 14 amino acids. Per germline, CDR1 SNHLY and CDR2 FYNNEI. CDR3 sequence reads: CASKAGGSADTQYF. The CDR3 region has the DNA TGTGCCAGCAAAGCGGGAGGTTCAGCCGATACGCAGTATTTT.

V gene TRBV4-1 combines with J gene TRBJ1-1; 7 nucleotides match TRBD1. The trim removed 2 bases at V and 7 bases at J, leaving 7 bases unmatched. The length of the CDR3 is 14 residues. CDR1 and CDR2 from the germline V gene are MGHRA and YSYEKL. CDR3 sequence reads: CASSQPPGQREAFF. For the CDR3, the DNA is TGCGCCAGCAGCCAACCGCCGGGACAGCGTGAAGCTTTCTTT.

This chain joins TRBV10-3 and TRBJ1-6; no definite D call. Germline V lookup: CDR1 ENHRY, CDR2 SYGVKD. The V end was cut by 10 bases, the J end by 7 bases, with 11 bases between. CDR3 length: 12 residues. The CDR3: CATHRENSPLHF. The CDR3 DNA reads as TGTGCCACACACCGGGAGAATTCACCCCTCCACTTT.